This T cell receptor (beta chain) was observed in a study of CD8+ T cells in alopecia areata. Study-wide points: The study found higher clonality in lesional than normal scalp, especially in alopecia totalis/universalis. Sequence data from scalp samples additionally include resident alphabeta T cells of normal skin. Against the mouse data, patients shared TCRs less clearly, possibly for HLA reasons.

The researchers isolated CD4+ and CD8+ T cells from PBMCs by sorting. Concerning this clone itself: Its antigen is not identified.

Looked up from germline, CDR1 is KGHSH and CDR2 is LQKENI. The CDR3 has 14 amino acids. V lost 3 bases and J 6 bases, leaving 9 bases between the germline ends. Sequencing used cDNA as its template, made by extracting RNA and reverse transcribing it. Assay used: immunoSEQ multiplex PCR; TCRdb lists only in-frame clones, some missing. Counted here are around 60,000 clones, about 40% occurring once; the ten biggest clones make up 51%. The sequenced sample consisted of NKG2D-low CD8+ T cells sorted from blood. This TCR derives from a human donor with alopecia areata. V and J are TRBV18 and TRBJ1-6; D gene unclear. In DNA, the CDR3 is TGTGCCAGCTCACCCGGGCATTCTAATTCACCCCTCCACTTT. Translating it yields CASSPGHSNSPLHF.